This passage covers 28 T cell receptor beta chains from one sample sequenced in a study of OX40 agonist ivuxolimab in advanced cancers. Profiled with immunoSEQ multiplex PCR; TCRdb holds only in-frame clones, not every one. Here the sample spans tens of thousands of clones, less than 85% being singletons. The source material was CD4+ or CD8+ T cells sorted from blood, sampled in a trial of the OX40 agonist ivuxolimab. The source is an adult with an advanced solid tumor such as melanoma, head and neck, liver or kidney cancer.

The V gene is TRBV6-5, the J gene TRBJ1-2; 7 bases fit TRBD1. The ends lost 2 bases at V and 7 bases at J; junction bases unmatched: 4. CDR1 and CDR2 (germline): MNHEY, SVGAGI. The CDR3 spans 13 residues. CDR3 residues: CASSYEGASGYTF. CDR3 nucleotide sequence: TGTGCCAGCAGTTACGAGGGGGCCTCTGGCTACACCTTC.

V gene TRBV10-1 combines with J gene TRBJ1-5, with 7 bases that match TRBD1. This CDR3 comprises 15 residues. Germline V gene lookup returns CDR1 WNHNN and CDR2 SYGVQD (reference sequence). J gave up 3 bases and V 6 bases, and 8 bases lay outside the gene matches. The CDR3 region is CASRGDSFINQPQHF. As DNA, the CDR3 is TGCGCCAGCAGGGGGGACAGCTTTATCAATCAGCCCCAGCATTTT.

The chain is built from TRBV7-9 and TRBJ2-7, with 7 bases identical to TRBD2. This CDR3 is built from 14 residues. Looked up from germline, CDR1 is SEHNR and CDR2 is FQNEAQ (reference sequence). V was pared by 2 bases and J by 5 bases, with 6 bases of the junction left unmatched. CDR3 sequence reads: CASSLPGGRNEQYF. CDR3 coding DNA: TGTGCCAGCAGCTTACCTGGCGGGAGAAACGAGCAGTACTTC.

This clone was recorded only once. V is TRBV7-9 and J is TRBJ1-1; possible D gene TRBD1, 6 bases. V shed 4 bases and J shed 3 bases, with 21 bases lying between them. This CDR3 is 17 amino acids long. Germline lookup yields CDR1 SEHNR and CDR2 FQNEAQ (reference sequence). CDR3 in DNA: TGTGCCAGCAGCTCGCCTCGGGGGCGAGGTAGGGACACTGAAGCTTTCTTT. Amino acids: CASSSPRGRGRDTEAFF.

The rearrangement uses TRBV27 and TRBJ1-6; no clear D gene. The germline V gene encodes CDR1 MNHEY and CDR2 SMNVEV (reference sequence). CDR3 length: 14 amino acids. Between the trimmed V and J ends, which lost 2 bases and 8 bases, there was a span of 10 bases. The CDR3 DNA reads as TGTGCCAGCAGTTTAGGAAAGGGTTATTCACCCCTCCACTTT. Its translation is CASSLGKGYSPLHF.

The CDR3 is CASSSEVTGTESDTQYF. The CDR3 DNA reads TGTGCCAGCAGCTCCGAAGTCACGGGAACGGAGTCAGATACGCAGTATTTT. V and J are TRBV7-9 and TRBJ2-3; possible D gene TRBD2, 5 bases. The V gene lost 4 bases and the J gene lost 4 bases, with 21 bases spanning the gap. Germline values: CDR1 SEHNR, CDR2 FQNEAQ (reference sequence). The CDR3 runs to 17 residues. Full variable domain (outside the CDR3, taken from reference TRBV7-9 and TRBJ2-3): DTGVSQNPRHKITKRGQNVTFRCDPISEHNRLYWYRQTLGQGPEFLTYFQNEAQLEKSRLLSDRFSAERPKGSFSTLEIQRTEQGDSAMYLCASSSEVTGTESDTQYFGPGTRLTVL.

The rearrangement links TRBV9 to TRBJ2-1, with D perhaps matching TRBD1 or TRBD2 (6 bases each). Per germline, CDR1 SGDLS and CDR2 YYNGEE. The CDR3 spans 15 residues. Trimming removed 4 bases from V and 8 bases from J, with 19 bases in between. The CDR3 DNA is TGTGCCAGCAGCCGCCCGAGGGGGGCTCTCGATGAGCAGTTCTTC. It is translated as CASSRPRGALDEQFF.

The J gene is TRBJ1-2, the V gene TRBV5-4; the D is unclear. The germline V gene has CDR1 SGHNT and CDR2 YYREEE (reference sequence). The V gene lost 2 bases and the J gene lost 4 bases, with 12 bases spanning the gap. CDR3 size: 14 residues. The CDR3 nucleotides read TGTGCCAGCAGCTTTGGGGAGATCGGCTATGGCTACACCTTC. Translation: CASSFGEIGYGYTF.

By share of the sample, this clone is medium-sized. The J gene is TRBJ1-3, the V gene TRBV27; no definite D call. V dropped 5 bases and J dropped 2 bases, with 16 bases sitting between them. This CDR3 region has 16 residues. The germline gives CDR1 MNHEY, CDR2 SMNVEV (reference sequence). For the CDR3, the DNA is TGTGCCAGCAGTCCCTCAGGATCAGGAGCTGGAAACACCATATATTTT. This codes for CASSPSGSGAGNTIYF.

This chain links TRBV14 with TRBJ1-3; D ambiguous. Between the trimmed V and J ends, which lost 3 bases and 0 bases, there was a span of 6 bases. The CDR3 is 14 amino acids. Looked up from germline, CDR1 is SGHDN and CDR2 is FVKESK. DNA for the CDR3: TGTGCCAGCAGCCACGATTCCTCTGGAAACACCATATATTTT. Translated: CASSHDSSGNTIYF.

This clone was counted once. V gene TRBV13 combines with J gene TRBJ1-2, with D unresolved. Germline V gives CDR1 PRHDT, CDR2 FYEKMQ (reference sequence). Trimming stripped 7 bases from V and 4 bases from J, with 22 bases between. The CDR3 has 16 residues. CDR3 loop: CASNSHSGSSAYGYTF. The CDR3 DNA reads TGTGCCAGCAATTCCCACTCGGGGTCCTCCGCCTATGGCTACACCTTC.

This clone was seen a handful of times. The chain has TRBV7-9 and TRBJ2-7; weak D call: TRBD1 (5 bases). V was clipped by 5 bases and J by 5 bases, with 10 bases between them. Per the germline V gene, CDR1 is SEHNR and CDR2 is FQNEAQ (reference sequence). The CDR3 loop spans 12 amino acids. CDR3 nucleotides: TGTGCCAGCAGCATGGCCAGGGACGAGCAGTACTTC. This translates into CASSMARDEQYF.

The chain is built from TRBV6-6 and TRBJ1-3; a weak D match, TRBD1 (5 bases). V shed 5 bases and J shed 0 bases, with 11 bases lying between them. This CDR3 is 15 amino acids long. The germline V gene encodes CDR1 MNHNY and CDR2 SVGAGI (reference sequence). The DNA for the CDR3 is TGTGCCAGCAGTCCCCGGGGGGTCTCTGGAAACACCATATATTTT. This gives the protein CASSPRGVSGNTIYF.

The genes are TRBV11-2 and TRBJ1-2; TRBD1 agrees at 10 bases. The CDR3 consists of 15 residues. Germline loops: CDR1 SGHAT, CDR2 FQNNGV. Trimming cost V 5 bases and J 7 bases; bases outside gene matches: 10. This chain's CDR3 is CASSLPGQGRGGYTF. Here the CDR3 DNA reads TGTGCCAGCAGCCTCCCGGGACAGGGGAGGGGTGGCTACACCTTC. Supplemented by reference TRBV11-2 and TRBJ1-2, the full variable domain reads EAGVAQSPRYKIIEKRQSVAFWCNPISGHATLYWYQQILGQGPKLLIQFQNNGVVDDSQLPKDRFSAERLKGVDSTLKIQPAKLEDSAVYLCASSLPGQGRGGYTFGSGTRLTVV.

The chain carries TRBV9 and TRBJ1-2; possibly TRBD1 for D (5 bases). Trimming removed 3 bases at V and 4 bases at J, with 16 bases between. Germline assignment: CDR1 SGDLS and CDR2 YYNGEE. The CDR3 length is 15 residues. The chain's CDR3 is CASSGRQQPGYGYTF. Written as DNA, the CDR3 is TGTGCCAGCAGCGGACGACAGCAGCCCGGCTATGGCTACACCTTC.

The rearrangement uses TRBV27 and TRBJ2-5; TRBD2 is a possible D gene (5 bases). The CDR3 contains 15 residues. V was pared by 6 bases and J by 5 bases, with 19 bases between. Germline V CDR1 and CDR2: MNHEY, SMNVEV (reference sequence). CDR3 DNA: TGTGCCAGCAGCCCCGGGGAAACTAACTGGGAGACCCAGTACTTC. This codes for CASSPGETNWETQYF.

This sequence joins TRBV7-6 and TRBJ1-1; D is unresolved. Germline assignment: CDR1 SGHVS and CDR2 FNYEAQ. The length of the CDR3 is 14 residues. Between the trimmed V and J ends, which lost 5 bases and 1 base, there was a span of 11 bases. The CDR3 DNA reads TGTGCCAGCAGCCTCGGAGGGCCGAACACTGAAGCTTTCTTT. It codes for CASSLGGPNTEAFF.

This chain uses TRBV30 with TRBJ1-2; D might be TRBD1 (5 bases). The CDR3 length is 16 residues. V gave up 5 bases and J gave up 4 bases, with 23 bases separating them. CDR1 is GTSNPN and CDR2 is SVGIG in the germline V gene (reference sequence). CDR3 in amino acids: CAWGARGVRPSYGYTF. The CDR3 DNA follows: TGTGCCTGGGGAGCCCGGGGCGTTAGGCCTTCCTATGGCTACACCTTC.

This clone has a count of ten or more. The gene calls are TRBV7-3 and TRBJ1-5, with D maybe TRBD1 (6 bases). CDR3 length: 18 amino acids. From germline, CDR1 is SGHTA and CDR2 FQGTGA. V lost 4 bases and J lost 2, with 21 bases in between. The CDR3 nucleotides are TGTGCCAGCAGCTCGGCACAGGGAGAGGCATTGGGCAATCAGCCCCAGCATTTT. The encoded protein is CASSSAQGEALGNQPQHF.

This clone was detected only once. The chain has TRBV27 and TRBJ2-1, with 9 positions matching TRBD1. The length of the CDR3 is 20 residues. Germline loops: CDR1 MNHEY, CDR2 SMNVEV (reference sequence). The J segment lost 6 bases and the V segment lost 6 bases, leaving 24 bases of the junction unmatched. CDR3 DNA sequence: TGTGCCAGCAGATATTCCGGGACAGGGAAAGTTGCAATTTTTCGCAATGAGCAGTTCTTC. Encoded protein: CASRYSGTGKVAIFRNEQFF.

The rearrangement links TRBV19 to TRBJ2-3; TRBD2 is a possible D gene (5 bases). V was trimmed by 4 bases and J by 5 bases, leaving 10 bases between them. From germline, CDR1 is LNHDA and CDR2 SQIVND (reference sequence). The CDR3 is made up of 13 amino acids. The CDR3 sequence: CASSRVALDTQYF. Here the CDR3 DNA reads TGTGCCAGTAGTAGGGTAGCGTTAGATACGCAGTATTTT.

This sequence joins TRBV29-1 and TRBJ2-7; possibly TRBD2 for D (5 bases). Germline-derived CDR1 and CDR2 are SQVTM and ANQGSEA. This CDR3 has 15 amino acids. Trimming pared 0 bases from V and 1 base from J, leaving 13 bases between. In nucleotides, the CDR3 is TGCAGCGTTGAAGACGGGGAGACGGAATCCTACGAGCAGTACTTC. It translates to CSVEDGETESYEQYF.

The V call is TRBV7-2, the J call TRBJ2-3, with 10 bases aligning to TRBD2. Germline CDR1 SGHTA, CDR2 FQGNSA. Unmatched junction bases numbered 4, after V lost 1 base and J lost 0 bases. This CDR3 is 17 amino acids long. DNA for the CDR3: TGTGCCAGCAGCTTAGTAGCGGGGGGTCCTAGCACAGATACGCAGTATTTT. It specifies CASSLVAGGPSTDTQYF.

V usage is TRBV27 and J usage is TRBJ2-7, with 12 nucleotides matching TRBD1. The CDR3 extends over 17 amino acids. V lost 5 bases to trimming and J lost 2 bases; unmatched junction nucleotides: 10. Germline assignment: CDR1 MNHEY and CDR2 SMNVEV (reference sequence). The CDR3 DNA follows: TGTGCCAGCAGTACTCCCGGGACAGGGGGCGGCCCCTACGAGCAGTACTTC. Its translation is CASSTPGTGGGPYEQYF.

The chain joins TRBV13 to TRBJ2-3, with 9 bases that match TRBD2. There are 15 residues in the CDR3. The junction had 3 bases not matched to a gene; V was cut back by 2 bases and J by 3 bases. CDR1 is PRHDT and CDR2 is FYEKMQ in the germline V gene (reference sequence). CDR3 nucleotides: TGTGCCAGCAGCTTATGGCGGGGGGGTACAGATACGCAGTATTTT. Translating it yields CASSLWRGGTDTQYF.

The chain carries TRBV5-6 and TRBJ1-6, with TRBD1 identical over 10 bases. Germline V gene lookup returns CDR1 SGHDT and CDR2 YYEEEE. J gave up 2 bases and V 5 bases, and 1 base lay outside the gene matches. The CDR3 contains 15 residues. In DNA, the CDR3 is TGTGCCAGCAGGGACAGGGGGACCTATAATTCACCCCTCCACTTT. Translating it yields CASRDRGTYNSPLHF.

The chain combines TRBV4-2 with TRBJ2-7, with 12 bases aligning to TRBD2. Germline V gives CDR1 LGHNA, CDR2 YNFKEQ. J was trimmed by 0 bases and V by 6 bases; bases with no gene match: 6. The CDR3 consists of 16 residues. Here the CDR3 DNA reads TGTGCCAGCAGACCAACTAGCGGGGGGAGCTCCTACGAGCAGTACTTC. Amino acid sequence: CASRPTSGGSSYEQYF.

The chain uses TRBV16 and TRBJ2-7, with D maybe TRBD1 (5 bases). CDR1 KGHSY and CDR2 FQNENV come from the germline V gene. This CDR3 comprises 12 residues. V was shortened by 5 bases and J by 3 bases, with 8 bases between the two germline ends. CDR3 nucleotides: TGTGCCAGCAGCGTTCAGGGCTACGAGCAGTACTTC. It specifies CASSVQGYEQYF.